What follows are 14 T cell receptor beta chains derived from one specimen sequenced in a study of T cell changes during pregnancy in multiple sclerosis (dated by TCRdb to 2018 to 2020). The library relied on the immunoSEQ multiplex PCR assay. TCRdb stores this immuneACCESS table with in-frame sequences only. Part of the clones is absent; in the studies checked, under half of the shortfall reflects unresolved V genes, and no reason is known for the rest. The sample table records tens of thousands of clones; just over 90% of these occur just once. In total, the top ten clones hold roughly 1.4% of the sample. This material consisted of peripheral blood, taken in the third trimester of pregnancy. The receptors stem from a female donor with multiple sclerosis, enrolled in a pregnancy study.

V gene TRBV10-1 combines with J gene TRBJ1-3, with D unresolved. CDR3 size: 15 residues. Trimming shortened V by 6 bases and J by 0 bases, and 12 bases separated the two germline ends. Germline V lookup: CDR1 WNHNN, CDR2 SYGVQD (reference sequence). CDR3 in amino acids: CASSADSNSGNTIYF. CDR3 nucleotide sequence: TGCGCCAGCAGCGCGGACTCAAACTCTGGAAACACCATATATTTT.

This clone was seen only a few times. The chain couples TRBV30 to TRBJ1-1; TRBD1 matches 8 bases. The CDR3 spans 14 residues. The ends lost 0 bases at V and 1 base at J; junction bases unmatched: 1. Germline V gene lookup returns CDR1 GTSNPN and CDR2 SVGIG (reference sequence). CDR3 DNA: TGTGCCTGGAGTGTCGGGACAGGGAACACTGAAGCTTTCTTT. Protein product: CAWSVGTGNTEAFF.

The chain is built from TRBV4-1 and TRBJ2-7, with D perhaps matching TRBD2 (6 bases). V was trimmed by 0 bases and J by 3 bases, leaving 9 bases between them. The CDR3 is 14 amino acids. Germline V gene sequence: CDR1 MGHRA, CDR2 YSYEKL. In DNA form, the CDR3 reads TGCGCCAGCAGCCAAGATTCGGGGGTCTACGAGCAGTACTTC. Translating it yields CASSQDSGVYEQYF.

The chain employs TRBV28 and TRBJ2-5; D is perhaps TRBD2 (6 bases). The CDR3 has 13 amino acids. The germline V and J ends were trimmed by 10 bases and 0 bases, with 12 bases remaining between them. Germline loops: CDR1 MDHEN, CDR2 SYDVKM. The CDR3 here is CATFRDYQETQYF. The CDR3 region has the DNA TGTGCCACCTTCCGGGACTACCAAGAGACCCAGTACTTC.

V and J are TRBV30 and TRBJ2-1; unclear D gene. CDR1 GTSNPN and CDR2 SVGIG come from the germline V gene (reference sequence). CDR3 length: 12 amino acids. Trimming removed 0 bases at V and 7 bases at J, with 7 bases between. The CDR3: CAWSVSENEQFF. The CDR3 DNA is TGTGCCTGGAGTGTATCGGAGAATGAGCAGTTCTTC.

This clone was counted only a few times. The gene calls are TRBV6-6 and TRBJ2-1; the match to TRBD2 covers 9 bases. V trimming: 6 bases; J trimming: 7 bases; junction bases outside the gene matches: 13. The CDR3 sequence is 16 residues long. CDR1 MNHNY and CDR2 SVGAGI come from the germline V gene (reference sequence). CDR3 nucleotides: TGTGCCAGCAGCGGTTGGGGCGGGGGGGCTAGGAATGAGCAGTTCTTC. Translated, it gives CASSGWGGGARNEQFF.

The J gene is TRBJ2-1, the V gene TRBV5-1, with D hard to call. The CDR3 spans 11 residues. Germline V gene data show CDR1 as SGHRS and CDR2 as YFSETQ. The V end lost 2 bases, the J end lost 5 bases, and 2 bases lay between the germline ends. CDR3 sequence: CASSFNNEQFF. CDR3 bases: TGCGCCAGCAGCTTCAACAATGAGCAGTTCTTC.

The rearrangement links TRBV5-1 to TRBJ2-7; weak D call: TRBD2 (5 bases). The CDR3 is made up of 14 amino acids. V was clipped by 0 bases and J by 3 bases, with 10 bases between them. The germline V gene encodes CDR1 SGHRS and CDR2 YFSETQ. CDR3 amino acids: CASSLGRGFYEQYF. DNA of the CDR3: TGCGCCAGCAGCTTGGGTCGGGGATTCTACGAGCAGTACTTC.

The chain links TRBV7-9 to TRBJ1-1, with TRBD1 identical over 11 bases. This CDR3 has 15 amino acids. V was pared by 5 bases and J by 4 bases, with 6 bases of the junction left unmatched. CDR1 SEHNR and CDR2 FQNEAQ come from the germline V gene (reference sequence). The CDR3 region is CASSGGQGARTEAFF. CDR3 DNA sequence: TGTGCCAGCAGCGGAGGACAGGGGGCGCGCACTGAAGCTTTCTTT.

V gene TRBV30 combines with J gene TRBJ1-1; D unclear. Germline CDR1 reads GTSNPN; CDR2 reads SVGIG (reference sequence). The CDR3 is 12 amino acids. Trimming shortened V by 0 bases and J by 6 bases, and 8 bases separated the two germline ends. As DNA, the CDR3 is TGTGCCTGGAGTGTCTTATTCGCTGAAGCTTTCTTT. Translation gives CAWSVLFAEAFF. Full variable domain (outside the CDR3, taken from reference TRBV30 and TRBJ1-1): SQTIHQWPATLVQPVGSPLSLECTVEGTSNPNLYWYRQAAGRGLQLLFYSVGIGQISSEVPQNLSASRPQDRQFILSSKKLLLSDSGFYLCAWSVLFAEAFFGQGTRLTVV.

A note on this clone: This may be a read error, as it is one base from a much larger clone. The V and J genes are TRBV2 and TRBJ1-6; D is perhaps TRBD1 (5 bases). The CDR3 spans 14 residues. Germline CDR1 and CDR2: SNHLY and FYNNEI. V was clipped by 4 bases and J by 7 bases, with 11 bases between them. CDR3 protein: CASSARDTNSPLHF. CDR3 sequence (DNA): TGTGCCAGCAGTGCCAGGGATACAAATTCACCCCTCCACTTT.

The CDR3 sequence: CAWKNSGGNTIYF. The CDR3 bases are TGTGCCTGGAAAAATTCGGGGGGAAACACCATATATTTT. V and J are TRBV30 and TRBJ1-3; no definite D call. Trimming took 4 bases from V and 4 from J, leaving 11 bases between them. Germline V gene lookup returns CDR1 GTSNPN and CDR2 SVGIG (reference sequence). The CDR3 has 13 residues.

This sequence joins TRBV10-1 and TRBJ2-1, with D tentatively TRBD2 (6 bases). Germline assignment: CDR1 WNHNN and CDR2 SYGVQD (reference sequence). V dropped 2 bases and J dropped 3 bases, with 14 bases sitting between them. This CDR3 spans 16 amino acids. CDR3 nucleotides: TGCGCCAGCAGTGAGACGGGGACTTCCAACTACAATGAGCAGTTCTTC. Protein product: CASSETGTSNYNEQFF.

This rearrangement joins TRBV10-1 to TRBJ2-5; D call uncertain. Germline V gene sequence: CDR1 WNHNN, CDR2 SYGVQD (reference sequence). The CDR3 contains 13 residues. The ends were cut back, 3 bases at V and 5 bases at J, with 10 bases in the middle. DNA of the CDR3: TGCGCCAGCAGTGAAGAGTTGGAGGAGACCCAGTACTTC. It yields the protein CASSEELEETQYF.